The present T cell receptor (beta chain) was sequenced within a study of T cell clonality in common variable immunodeficiency. Findings and caveats of the study: CVID subjects shared fewer TCRbeta clones than healthy controls did.

Unmatched junction bases numbered 8, after V lost 2 bases and J lost 2 bases. CDR1 is SGHRS and CDR2 is YFSETQ in the germline V gene. The CDR3 consists of 16 residues. This clone was observed many times. Antigen unknown. The CDR3 end lies 3 residues beyond the end of the read and is filled in from the germline J gene. Heparinized whole blood, about 5 to 8.5 ml, came from each donor. Using immunoSEQ multiplex PCR, the repertoire was profiled, and TCRdb retains in-frame clones only, with some absent. Sampling found approximately 40,000 clones, none seen once. Sequenced: peripheral blood mononuclear cells. The chain couples TRBV5-1 to TRBJ2-7; 9 bases agree with TRBD2. The receptor's source is a person between 18 and 69 years old in good health. The CDR3 region is CASSFGSGSSTYEQYF. Incomplete CDR3 DNA: TGCGCCAGCAGCTTTGGTAGCGGGAGTTCCACCTACGAG.